The 26 T cell receptor beta chains below all came from one sample that was sequenced in a study of T cell clonality in common variable immunodeficiency. The table came from immunoSEQ multiplex PCR; TCRdb's copy has only in-frame clones and leaves some out. This repertoire holds roughly 51,000 clones, and none appear only once. The specimen sequenced was peripheral blood mononuclear cells. Every receptor here comes from a person between 18 and 75 years old in good health.

This clone was observed many times. The sequenced fragment ends 3 residues before the CDR3 boundary, so the rest is inferred from the germline J gene. The gene calls are TRBV28 and TRBJ1-5; D is possibly TRBD1 (5 bases). The CDR3 is 14 residues long. The germline V gene encodes CDR1 MDHEN and CDR2 SYDVKM. Trimming cost V 3 bases and J 6 bases, with 12 bases left between them. The CDR3 spells CASSLAGRGQPQHF. The sequenced CDR3 bases are TGTGCCAGCAGTTTGGCAGGGAGAGGTCAGCCC.

This clone was counted many times. The read stops 3 residues short of the end of the CDR3; the missing end is completed from the germline J gene. This chain links TRBV20-1 with TRBJ2-2; 10 bases are shared with TRBD2. There are 15 residues in the CDR3. The J segment lost 4 bases and the V segment lost 5 bases, leaving 7 bases of the junction unmatched. Germline CDR1 and CDR2: DFQATT and SNEGSKA (reference sequence). This CDR3 is CSAHSGGRSTGELFF. The sequenced CDR3 bases are TGCAGTGCTCATAGCGGGGGGCGTAGCACCGGGGAG.

The sample holds many counts of this clone. Read coverage stops 3 residues before the CDR3 terminus; the germline J gene supplies the remainder. The V and J genes are TRBV18 and TRBJ2-3; 11 bases match TRBD2. V was clipped by 0 bases and J by 1 base; unmatched bases: 3. This CDR3 comprises 17 residues. The germline V gene has CDR1 KGHSH and CDR2 LQKENI. The CDR3 DNA, read in part, is TGTGCCAGCTCACCACCTAGCGGGAGGGCCGGCACAGATACG. Amino acids: CASSPPSGRAGTDT. The full CDR3 reads CASSPPSGRAGTDTQYF.

The sample holds a few counts of this clone. CDR3 amino acids: CASTLDRAQNYGYTF. The DNA read from the CDR3 is TGTGCCAGCACTTTGGACAGGGCCCAAAACTATGGC. The chain recombines TRBV2 with TRBJ1-2; 8 bases map to TRBD1. Read data end 3 residues before the CDR3 end; the end is taken from the germline J gene. In germline, CDR1 is SNHLY, CDR2 FYNNEI. Trimming took 7 bases from V and 2 from J; bases not matched to a gene: 9. The CDR3 contains 15 residues.

This clone has at least ten counts. Read coverage stops 3 residues before the CDR3 terminus; the germline J gene supplies the remainder. The genes are TRBV5-5 and TRBJ1-1; the match to TRBD1 covers 7 bases. The length of the CDR3 is 12 residues. V lost 7 bases, J lost 4 bases, and 4 bases stayed unmatched. CDR1 and CDR2 (germline): SGHKS, YYEKEE (reference sequence). CDR3 loop: CASEGQRTEAFF. The covered CDR3 bases are TGTGCCAGCGAGGGACAGCGCACTGAA.

This clone has a count of ten or more. Sequencing ends 3 residues short of the CDR3 end; the germline J gene provides the rest. V gene TRBV19 combines with J gene TRBJ1-6, with TRBD1 as a possible D gene (6 bases). The germline gives CDR1 LNHDA, CDR2 SQIVND (reference sequence). V lost 6 bases, J lost 9 bases, and 21 bases lay in between. This CDR3 has 16 amino acids. CDR3 loop: CASRYKGNRATSPLHF. Incomplete CDR3 DNA: TGTGCCAGTAGGTACAAAGGAAACAGGGCGACTTCACCC.

This clone appeared many times. The DNA ends 3 residues before the CDR3 does, and the rest of the CDR3 is filled in from the germline J gene. The J gene is TRBJ1-6, the V gene TRBV5-3, with 7 bases matching TRBD1. TRBV5-3 is noted as an ORF with a role that remains uncertain. The V gene end was trimmed by 1 base and the J gene end by 9 bases; junction bases not matched to a gene: 7. The CDR3 is 15 amino acids. This chain's CDR3 is CARSLSIQGCSPLHF. The CDR3 DNA, read in part, is TGTGCCAGAAGCTTGTCTATACAGGGGTGTTCACCC.

This clone was observed many times. The CDR3 goes on 3 residues after the read ends, and that part is filled in from the germline J gene. J is TRBJ2-2 and V is TRBV28, with D perhaps TRBD1 (6 bases). CDR1 and CDR2 (germline): MDHEN, SYDVKM. V was pared by 5 bases and J by 7 bases, with 17 bases between. The CDR3 spans 15 residues. CDR3 amino acids: CASSTGTTRIGELFF. The covered CDR3 bases are TGTGCCAGCAGTACCGGGACAACGAGGATCGGGGAG.

The table lists this clone with many counts. The CDR3 end lies 3 residues beyond the end of the read and is filled in from the germline J gene. The chain has TRBV12-3 or TRBV12-4 and TRBJ1-2, with TRBD1 identical over 8 bases. This CDR3 is built from 16 residues. V trimming: 3 bases; J trimming: 4 bases; junction bases outside the gene matches: 10. The CDR3 spells CASSFVGQGSFYGYTF. The part of the CDR3 DNA that was read is TGTGCCAGCAGTTTCGTAGGACAGGGATCCTTCTATGGC.

This clone was picked up many times. The observed sequence ends 3 residues before the CDR3 terminus, with the missing tail filled in from the germline J gene. The chain links TRBV11-2 to TRBJ1-1, with TRBD1 identical over 7 bases. Germline trimming cut 5 bases from V and 2 bases from J; bases unmatched to any gene: 8. CDR3 size: 15 residues. Germline CDR1 SGHAT, CDR2 FQNNGV. The CDR3 bases that were read are TGTGCCAGCAGCCCGCTGGGGGACAGCAACACTGAA. Translation gives CASSPLGDSNTE. The CDR3 reads in full as CASSPLGDSNTEAFF. The variable domain in full, completed from reference TRBV11-2 and TRBJ1-1, reads EAGVAQSPRYKIIEKRQSVAFWCNPISGHATLYWYQQILGQGPKLLIQFQNNGVVDDSQLPKDRFSAERLKGVDSTLKIQPAKLEDSAVYLCASSPLGDSNTEAFFGQGTRLTVV.

In this sample, this clone turned up a few times. The CDR3 extends 3 residues past the end of the read, so its final part is completed from the germline J gene. The chain combines TRBV7-9 with TRBJ1-1; the D gene is possibly TRBD1 (5 bases). The CDR3 extends over 14 amino acids. In germline, CDR1 is SEHNR, CDR2 FQNEAQ (reference sequence). The CDR3 loop is CASSPKTETDTAFF. CDR3 bases read: TGTGCCAGCAGCCCTAAGACAGAGACAGATACG.

This clone was picked up many times. The read gets to within 3 residues of the CDR3 end, and the germline J gene fills in the rest. The genes are TRBV5-1 and TRBJ1-1, with 9 bases identical to TRBD1. Germline V lookup: CDR1 SGHRS, CDR2 YFSETQ. This CDR3 spans 15 amino acids. V was clipped by 3 bases and J by 6 bases; unmatched bases: 9. The part of the CDR3 DNA that was read is TGCGCCAGCAGCTATAGGACAGGGGACGGGGCTGAA. Translation gives CASSYRTGDGAE. The whole CDR3 protein is CASSYRTGDGAEAFF.

Many counts were recorded for this clone. The read finishes 3 residues shy of the CDR3 end, and the germline J gene is used to complete it. The genes are TRBV4-1 and TRBJ2-3; TRBD1 matches at 7 bases. The CDR3 runs to 17 residues. V trimming: 0 bases; J trimming: 0 bases; junction bases outside the gene matches: 6. Germline CDR1 and CDR2: MGHRA and YSYEKL. The CDR3 DNA, read in part, is TGCGCCAGCAGCCAAGACCCCGGCAGGGGGAGCACAGATACG. Protein sequence: CASSQDPGRGSTDT. The entire CDR3 sequence reads CASSQDPGRGSTDTQYF.

This clone was counted at least ten times. With the read ending 3 residues before the CDR3 end, the germline J gene is used to fill in that end. The rearrangement joins TRBV11-2 to TRBJ2-1, with 8 bases that match TRBD1. V lost 7 bases, J lost 8 bases, and 13 bases stayed unmatched. This CDR3 has 15 residues. CDR1 is SGHAT and CDR2 is FQNNGV in the germline V gene. The sequenced part of the CDR3 DNA is TGTGCCAGCACCATAGGACAGGGTCAAACCTATGAG. Its translation: CASTIGQGQTYE. The whole CDR3 sequence is CASTIGQGQTYEQFF.

This clone was counted ten times or more. Partial CDR3 DNA: TGTGCCATCAGTGACATAGACAGGGGGAACTACGAG. Its translation is CAISDIDRGNYE. The CDR3, in full, reads CAISDIDRGNYEQYF. This chain uses TRBV10-3 with TRBJ2-7, with 9 bases fitting TRBD1. The read terminates 3 residues ahead of where the CDR3 ends, so the germline J gene completes it. This CDR3 is built from 15 residues. V lost 3 bases and J lost 3; bases outside the gene matches: 6. Germline V CDR1 and CDR2: ENHRY, SYGVKD.

This clone appeared many times. Sequencing ends 3 residues short of the CDR3 end; the germline J gene provides the rest. J is TRBJ2-5 and V is TRBV20-1; 12 positions match TRBD1. The CDR3 extends over 15 amino acids. Losses at the gene ends were 6 bases for V and 5 bases for J; bases not matched to a gene: 10. Germline assignment: CDR1 DFQATT and CDR2 SNEGSKA (reference sequence). The CDR3 protein is CSAYPGQGARETQYF. The part of the CDR3 DNA that was read is TGCAGTGCCTACCCGGGACAGGGGGCTCGGGAGACC.

This clone was detected many times. Germline and junction disagree at one end, which may indicate a read error. The CDR3 here is CASSHVLAGRYNEQFF. The covered CDR3 bases are TGCGCCAGCAGCCATGTTCTAGCGGGAAGGTACAATGAG. The chain employs TRBV4-2 and TRBJ2-1; 9 nucleotides align to TRBD2. The CDR3 end is not reached by the read, which stops 3 residues before it; the germline J gene fills it in. CDR3 length: 16 residues. Germline CDR1 LGHNA, CDR2 YNFKEQ.

This clone was counted at least ten times. The CDR3 goes on 3 residues after the read ends, and that part is filled in from the germline J gene. This chain connects TRBV28 to TRBJ1-2; tentatively, D is TRBD1 (6 bases). V was clipped by 2 bases and J by 7 bases, with 11 bases between them. Germline V CDR1 and CDR2: MDHEN, SYDVKM. This CDR3 contains 13 residues. CDR3 bases read: TGTGCCAGCAGTTTAGGGGGCGAGGGTGGC. Its translation: CASSLGGEGG. The entire CDR3 sequence reads CASSLGGEGGYTF.

This clone was detected ten times or more. With the read ending 3 residues before the CDR3 end, the germline J gene is used to fill in that end. The V gene is TRBV19, the J gene TRBJ2-3; D perhaps matches TRBD1 (6 bases). V was cut by 5 bases and J by 0 bases, with 15 bases left in between. CDR3 length: 16 amino acids. From germline, CDR1 is LNHDA and CDR2 SQIVND (reference sequence). The CDR3 DNA, read in part, is TGTGCCAGTAGTGCCGACAGGTTTGCTAGCACAGATACG. Its protein is CASSADRFASTDT. The whole CDR3 protein reads CASSADRFASTDTQYF.

Many counts were recorded for this clone. The CDR3 end lies 3 residues beyond the end of the read and is filled in from the germline J gene. The rearrangement uses TRBV12-3 or TRBV12-4 and TRBJ1-1; D call uncertain. The ends were cut back, 3 bases at V and 1 base at J, with 9 bases in the middle. The length of the CDR3 is 14 residues. CDR3 residues: CASSFWSGNTEAFF. CDR3 DNA (partial): TGTGCCAGCAGTTTCTGGTCGGGGAACACTGAA.

This clone was seen repeatedly, ten times or more. The read comes to an end 3 residues before the CDR3 does, leaving the germline J gene to fill in the end. V and J are TRBV5-1 and TRBJ1-2; possibly TRBD1 for D (6 bases). Trimming removed 1 base at V and 2 bases at J, with 15 bases between. Germline CDR1 is SGHRS and CDR2 is YFSETQ. This CDR3 has 16 residues. CDR3 DNA (partial): TGCGCCAGCAGCTTGATTCAAGGAGACAGGAACTATGGC. This gives the protein CASSLIQGDRNYG. The full-length CDR3 reads as CASSLIQGDRNYGYTF. Looking up the rest from reference TRBV5-1 and TRBJ1-2 gives the full variable domain: KAGVTQTPRYLIKTRGQQVTLSCSPISGHRSVSWYQQTPGQGLQFLFEYFSETQRNKGNFPGRFSGRQFSNSRSEMNVSTLELGDSALYLCASSLIQGDRNYGYTFGSGTRLTVV.

This clone was picked up many times. Read coverage stops 3 residues before the CDR3 terminus; the germline J gene supplies the remainder. The gene calls are TRBV12-3 or TRBV12-4 and TRBJ2-3; D is possibly TRBD2 (5 bases). Trimming took 7 bases from V and 0 from J, leaving 11 bases between them. CDR3 length: 14 amino acids. The CDR3 is CASIVSGSTDTQYF. The CDR3 DNA, read in part, is TGTGCCAGCATAGTGTCGGGGAGCACAGATACG.

This clone was observed many times. The read comes to an end 3 residues before the CDR3 does, leaving the germline J gene to fill in the end. This rearrangement joins TRBV20-1 to TRBJ1-1; no clear D. The germline V gene encodes CDR1 DFQATT and CDR2 SNEGSKA (reference sequence). Between the trimmed V and J ends, which lost 4 bases and 6 bases, there was a span of 3 bases. This CDR3 region has 9 residues. CDR3 in amino acids: CSAISEAFF. CDR3 DNA, as far as it was read: TGCAGTGCTATATCTGAA.

This clone has a count of ten or more. The CDR3 extends 3 residues past the end of the read, so its final part is completed from the germline J gene. This chain uses TRBV18 with TRBJ1-5; TRBD1 matches at 8 bases. CDR1 KGHSH and CDR2 LQKENI come from the germline V gene. CDR3 length: 14 amino acids. Trimming took 6 bases from V and 4 from J; bases not matched to a gene: 5. Partial CDR3 DNA: TGTGCCAGCTCCCGAACAGGGGGAAATCAGCCC. Translation: CASSRTGGNQP. The entire CDR3 protein reads CASSRTGGNQPQHF.

This clone was counted between two and nine times. From the germline J gene comes the end of the CDR3, since the read stops 3 residues before it. J is TRBJ2-7 and V is TRBV27, with 7 positions matching TRBD1. The V gene's germline CDR1 is MNHEY and CDR2 SMNVEV (reference sequence). The CDR3 runs 16 residues. V lost 8 bases to trimming and J lost 1 base; unmatched junction nucleotides: 14. The part of the CDR3 DNA that was read is TGTGCCAGCCCTCCCTTAAGACAGGGTTTGTCCTACGAG. This gives the protein CASPPLRQGLSYE. The CDR3 in full is CASPPLRQGLSYEQYF.

This clone was observed at least ten times. The CDR3 is CASSPSGGRPGGYTF. CDR3 bases read: TGTGCCAGCAGCCCATCCGGGGGGCGCCCCGGTGGC. The J gene is TRBJ1-2, the V gene TRBV6-2 or TRBV6-3; D perhaps matches TRBD1 (6 bases). The CDR3 goes on 3 residues after the read ends, and that part is filled in from the germline J gene. The CDR3 is 15 amino acids. Germline-derived CDR1 and CDR2 are MNHEY and SVGEGT. Trimming pared 6 bases from V and 7 bases from J, leaving 21 bases between.